Below are 13 T cell receptor beta chains sequenced from a single sample in a study of CD8 T cells in ankylosing spondylitis. TCRdb independently ran MiXCR on the 5' RACE reads; one entry per CDR3 protein. The sample carries a few hundred thousand distinct CDR3 sequences, under 25% recorded once. The sequencing input was blood, either unsorted or a sorted T cell fraction (not recorded which). Receptors originate from a female donor with ankylosing spondylitis or in good health (not recorded which).

Only a few counts were recorded for this clonotype. The rearrangement joins TRBV29-1 to TRBJ2-1; 11 bases match TRBD2. Germline V CDR1 and CDR2: SQVTM, ANQGSEA. The CDR3 runs to 16 residues. Trimming cost V 1 base and J 10 bases; bases outside gene matches: 12. The CDR3 nucleotides read TGCAGCGTTGAAGGGTTTGGTACTAGCGGGAGTCGGGAGCAGTTCTTC. It is translated as CSVEGFGTSGSREQFF.

This clonotype was observed a handful of times. The chain combines TRBV7-2 with TRBJ2-7; TRBD1 matches 8 bases. Trimming cost V 5 bases and J 5 bases; bases outside gene matches: 5. Per germline, CDR1 SGHTA and CDR2 FQGNSA. The CDR3 has 13 residues. CDR3 DNA sequence: TGTGCCAGCAGCGTCCGACAGGGGAACGAGCAGTACTTC. It encodes CASSVRQGNEQYF. Drawing the rest from reference TRBV7-2 and TRBJ2-7, the complete variable domain is GAGVSQSPSNKVTEKGKDVELRCDPISGHTALYWYRQSLGQGLEFLIYFQGNSAPDKSGLPSDRFSAERTGGSVSTLTIQRTQQEDSAVYLCASSVRQGNEQYFGPGTRLTVT.

Concerning this clonotype itself: One end of the junction varies from germline; a read error may be responsible. The genes are TRBV14 and TRBJ2-1, with a possible D match to TRBD1 (6 bases). CDR1 SGHDN and CDR2 FVKESK come from the germline V gene. The CDR3 has 17 residues. The CDR3 here is CASSHVPSTQGRNDQFF. The DNA for the CDR3 is TGTGCCAGCAGCCACGTCCCCTCAACCCAGGGGCGCAATGACCAGTTCTTC.

The V call is TRBV5-5, the J call TRBJ2-3; 12 positions agree with TRBD2. There are 16 residues in the CDR3. Germline values: CDR1 SGHKS, CDR2 YYEKEE (reference sequence). V trimming: 3 bases; J trimming: 6 bases; junction bases outside the gene matches: 8. The CDR3 DNA reads TGTGCCAGCAGCTCGACTAGCGGGAGAGGTATGGATACGCAGTATTTT. Its protein is CASSSTSGRGMDTQYF.

In this sample, this clonotype turned up a few times. This chain uses TRBV27 with TRBJ1-2, with 7 bases aligning to TRBD1. This CDR3 has 16 residues. With 5 bases clipped from V and 4 bases from J, the junction kept 13 bases outside the gene matches. Germline V gene sequence: CDR1 MNHEY, CDR2 SMNVEV (reference sequence). CDR3 amino acids: CASSGAAGGRIYGYTF. The CDR3 bases are TGTGCCAGCAGTGGAGCTGCAGGGGGACGGATCTATGGCTACACCTTC.

The table lists this clonotype with many counts. The V gene is TRBV7-3, the J gene TRBJ2-1; TRBD2 matches 9 bases. The CDR3 has 13 residues. The germline V gene encodes CDR1 SGHTA and CDR2 FQGTGA. J lost 9 bases, V lost 2 bases, and 2 bases had no gene match. The CDR3, as DNA: TGTGCCAGCAGCTTAGCGGGAGGGCTTGAGCAGTTCTTC. Amino acid sequence: CASSLAGGLEQFF.

CDR3 sequence reads: CASSRDRRSYEQYF. The DNA of the CDR3 is TGCGCCAGCAGTCGCGACAGAAGGTCCTACGAGCAGTACTTC. The chain uses TRBV5-1 and TRBJ2-7; D is possibly TRBD1 (5 bases). Germline CDR1 SGHRS, CDR2 YFSETQ. V was shortened by 5 bases and J by 1 base, with 13 bases between the two germline ends. The CDR3 totals 14 residues.

This clonotype was found many times. This rearrangement joins TRBV12-3 or TRBV12-4 to TRBJ2-3, with 11 bases fitting TRBD2. The CDR3 extends over 17 amino acids. Trimming cost V 6 bases and J 5 bases; bases outside gene matches: 13. CDR3 coding DNA: TGTGCCAGCAGCTCAGATGGGCTAGCGGGAGGTGGAGATACGCAGTATTTT. Translated, it gives CASSSDGLAGGGDTQYF.

Note on this clonotype: One end of the junction fails to match germline, which may point to a read error. This sequence joins TRBV20-1 and TRBJ2-5; D unclear. Germline V gene data show CDR1 as DFQATT and CDR2 as SNEGSKA (reference sequence). This CDR3 spans 9 amino acids. The CDR3 loop is CSAAPSRSF. CDR3 nucleotide sequence: TGCAGTGCGGCCCCTAGTAGGTCCTTC.

This clonotype has more than one count but fewer than ten. The chain couples TRBV28 to TRBJ1-5, with a tentative D call TRBD1 (6 bases). The CDR3 consists of 15 residues. Per the germline V gene, CDR1 is MDHEN and CDR2 is SYDVKM. Between the trimmed V and J ends, which lost 1 base and 5 bases, there was a span of 12 bases. CDR3 nucleotides: TGTGCCAGCAGTTTATTTACCGGGGGCTATCAGCCCCAGCATTTT. It yields the protein CASSLFTGGYQPQHF. The full variable domain, with the rest looked up from reference TRBV28 and TRBJ1-5, is DVKVTQSSRYLVKRTGEKVFLECVQDMDHENMFWYRQDPGLGLRLIYFSYDVKMKEKGDIPEGYSVSREKKERFSLILESASTNQTSMYLCASSLFTGGYQPQHFGDGTRLSIL.

The chain combines TRBV6-6 with TRBJ1-1; D is ambiguous. The V end lost 7 bases, the J end lost 5 bases, and 8 bases lay between the germline ends. Germline CDR1 is MNHNY and CDR2 is SVGAGI (reference sequence). This CDR3 contains 11 residues. The CDR3 coding sequence is TGTGCCAGCACCAGGCGGACTGAAGCTTTCTTT. Its translation: CASTRRTEAFF.

The gene calls are TRBV7-9 and TRBJ2-1; D is undetermined. The CDR3 length is 13 residues. Trimming shortened V by 6 bases and J by 10 bases, and 16 bases separated the two germline ends. Germline-derived CDR1 and CDR2 are SEHNR and FQNEAQ (reference sequence). The CDR3 coding sequence is TGTGCCAGCAGTCCCCGGCCCTCCAAAGAGCAGTTCTTC. Its translation: CASSPRPSKEQFF. Based on the CDR3 plus reference TRBV7-9 and TRBJ2-1, the full variable domain is DTGVSQNPRHKITKRGQNVTFRCDPISEHNRLYWYRQTLGQGPEFLTYFQNEAQLEKSRLLSDRFSAERPKGSFSTLEIQRTEQGDSAMYLCASSPRPSKEQFFGPGTRLTVL.

This clonotype was picked up one time. The V call is TRBV7-3, the J call TRBJ2-3, with D perhaps assigned TRBD1 or TRBD2 (6 bases each). CDR1 is SGHTA and CDR2 is FQGTGA in the germline V gene. The CDR3 covers 15 residues. V lost 1 base and J lost 1, with 9 bases in between. The CDR3 bases are TGTGCCAGCAGCTTAAGGGGGGCCGGCACAGATACGCAGTATTTT. It yields the protein CASSLRGAGTDTQYF.